These 28 T cell receptor beta chains originate from one sample sequenced in a study of beta chain features in type 1 diabetes. Since all of the isolated RNA was reverse transcribed, expressed TCRB transcripts were what got sequenced. The protocol was immunoSEQ multiplex PCR, while the TCRdb copy is restricted to in-frame clones and leaves out a portion. This table holds fewer than 350,000 clones, roughly a fifth found once. Sequencing was performed on naive CD4+ T cells from blood. These receptors all come from a woman between 18 and 29 years old in good health.

The rearrangement joins TRBV4-3 to TRBJ2-5; 8 positions match TRBD2. In germline, CDR1 is LGHNA, CDR2 YSLEER. J gave up 3 bases and V 0 bases, and 6 bases lay outside the gene matches. This CDR3 spans 16 amino acids. The CDR3 spells CASSQDVAGGKETQYF. CDR3 nucleotides: TGCGCCAGCAGCCAAGATGTCGCGGGGGGCAAAGAGACCCAGTACTTC.

This clone has just a few counts. This sequence joins TRBV6-5 and TRBJ2-5; 9 bases agree with TRBD2. CDR3 length: 15 amino acids. Germline values: CDR1 MNHEY, CDR2 SVGAGI. Trimming at V came to 2 bases and at J to 5 bases, leaving 6 bases not matched to a gene. The CDR3 sequence is CASSYKGGRGETQYF. CDR3 in DNA: TGTGCCAGCAGTTACAAGGGCGGGAGGGGGGAGACCCAGTACTTC.

This clone has only a few counts. The gene calls are TRBV2 and TRBJ1-2, with D unclear. Per germline, CDR1 SNHLY and CDR2 FYNNEI. Trimming cost V 4 bases and J 1 base, with 4 bases left between them. The CDR3 length is 12 residues. CDR3 sequence: CASSAVNYGYTF. The CDR3 coding sequence is TGTGCCAGCAGTGCGGTTAACTATGGCTACACCTTC.

The chain has TRBV18 and TRBJ1-6, with D maybe TRBD1 (5 bases). The CDR3 runs 16 residues. The germline V and J ends were trimmed by 3 bases and 7 bases, with 16 bases remaining between them. Germline V lookup: CDR1 KGHSH, CDR2 LQKENI. The CDR3 nucleotides are TGTGCCAGCTCACCCAGGGTTGGGAAAAGGAATTCACCCCTCCACTTT. Translation: CASSPRVGKRNSPLHF.

This clone appeared a few times. This chain connects TRBV30 to TRBJ1-2; D gene ambiguous. CDR3 length: 13 residues. The V end was cut by 2 bases, the J end by 4 bases, with 11 bases between. The V gene's germline CDR1 is GTSNPN and CDR2 SVGIG (reference sequence). CDR3 amino acids: CAWSTGIGYGYTF. DNA of the CDR3: TGTGCCTGGAGTACCGGGATTGGCTATGGCTACACCTTC.

This clone was picked up a small number of times. This chain uses TRBV5-1 with TRBJ2-7, with 15 bases that match TRBD2. Germline V lookup: CDR1 SGHRS, CDR2 YFSETQ. V gave up 4 bases and J gave up 4 bases; unmatched junction bases: 9. The CDR3 consists of 17 residues. The CDR3: CASSTGLAGGRGYEQYF. CDR3 in DNA: TGCGCCAGCAGCACGGGACTAGCGGGGGGCCGCGGGTACGAGCAGTACTTC.

This clone has only a few counts. This sample includes further DNA sequences coding for the same CDR3. The V and J genes are TRBV2 and TRBJ2-5; the match to TRBD2 covers 12 bases. This CDR3 region has 14 residues. V trimming: 6 bases; J trimming: 5 bases; junction bases outside the gene matches: 4. Germline assignment: CDR1 SNHLY and CDR2 FYNNEI. The chain's CDR3 is CASRAGLAGETQYF. In DNA form, the CDR3 reads TGTGCCAGCAGAGCCGGACTAGCGGGGGAGACCCAGTACTTC.

A note on this clone: The sample has other DNA sequences that encode this CDR3 too. This chain links TRBV18 with TRBJ1-2; the match to TRBD1 covers 7 bases. The CDR3 consists of 13 residues. The junction had 0 bases not matched to a gene; V was cut back by 2 bases and J by 3 bases. The germline V gene has CDR1 KGHSH and CDR2 LQKENI. The DNA for the CDR3 is TGTGCCAGCTCACCAGGACAGGACTATGGCTACACCTTC. It encodes CASSPGQDYGYTF.

V gene TRBV30 combines with J gene TRBJ1-1; D remains unclear. CDR3 length: 13 amino acids. The germline V gene has CDR1 GTSNPN and CDR2 SVGIG (reference sequence). V lost 0 bases to trimming and J lost 7 bases, with 12 bases between them. The CDR3 spells CAWSVSGKVEAFF. The CDR3 DNA reads as TGTGCCTGGAGTGTATCGGGTAAGGTTGAAGCTTTCTTT.

This clone was picked up a small number of times. The V and J genes are TRBV7-8 and TRBJ2-2; D not certain. Germline lookup yields CDR1 SGHVS and CDR2 FQNEAQ. Deletions cut 5 bases from V and 3 bases from J, with 10 bases between. The CDR3 is made up of 14 amino acids. The CDR3 sequence: CASSRDTHTGELFF. The DNA of the CDR3 is TGTGCCAGCAGCAGAGACACGCACACCGGGGAGCTGTTTTTT.

The rearrangement links TRBV7-6 to TRBJ2-7; TRBD1 might be the D (6 bases). This CDR3 has 12 amino acids. From germline, CDR1 is SGHVS and CDR2 FNYEAQ. Trimming left V 6 bases short and J 0 bases short, with 6 bases between. Here the CDR3 reads CASRDSSYEQYF. Written as DNA, the CDR3 is TGTGCCAGCAGGGACAGCTCCTACGAGCAGTACTTC. Using reference TRBV7-6 and TRBJ2-7 for the parts outside the CDR3, the full variable domain is GAGVSQSPRYKVTKRGQDVALRCDPISGHVSLYWYRQALGQGPEFLTYFNYEAQQDKSGLPNDRFSAERPEGSISTLTIQRTEQRDSAMYRCASRDSSYEQYFGPGTRLTVT.

This chain uses TRBV5-1 with TRBJ2-1, with D unresolved. This CDR3 is 11 amino acids long. V was shortened by 3 bases and J by 5 bases, with 3 bases between the two germline ends. CDR1 and CDR2 (germline): SGHRS, YFSETQ. The CDR3 spells CASSSNNEQFF. The CDR3 region has the DNA TGCGCCAGCAGCTCTAACAATGAGCAGTTCTTC.

The CDR3 spells CASSSQIGGRSEAFF. CDR3 DNA: TGTGCCAGCAGCTCCCAGATCGGGGGAAGGTCTGAAGCTTTCTTT. This chain joins TRBV7-2 and TRBJ1-1; D is possibly TRBD1 (5 bases). Germline V CDR1 and CDR2: SGHTA, FQGNSA. Trimming removed 4 bases at V and 6 bases at J, with 18 bases between. This CDR3 is built from 15 residues.

This clone was counted ten times or more. The rearrangement uses TRBV23-1 and TRBJ1-1; no firm D call. TRBV23-1 is sorted into the ORF group, with uncertain function. This CDR3 region has 12 residues. V gave up 6 bases and J gave up 1 base, with 6 bases separating them. The CDR3 region has the DNA TGCGCCAGCAGAAGACAGAACACTGAAGCTTTCTTT. Translated: CASRRQNTEAFF.

The chain employs TRBV4-1 and TRBJ2-5; D might be TRBD1 (6 bases). Trimming took 3 bases from V and 7 from J, leaving 12 bases between them. This CDR3 contains 13 residues. Per germline, CDR1 MGHRA and CDR2 YSYEKL. CDR3 in DNA: TGCGCCAGCAGCCAGGGGCTAGGGGGGACCCAGTACTTC. Encoded protein: CASSQGLGGTQYF.

This chain joins TRBV18 and TRBJ2-3; 13 positions agree with TRBD2. CDR3 length: 16 residues. V trimming: 3 bases; J trimming: 4 bases; junction bases outside the gene matches: 4. Germline V gives CDR1 KGHSH, CDR2 LQKENI. The CDR3: CASSPPGLAGSDTQYF. CDR3 DNA: TGTGCCAGCTCACCCCCGGGACTAGCGGGGTCAGATACGCAGTATTTT.

The chain is built from TRBV30 and TRBJ1-5; D gene ambiguous. Germline lookup yields CDR1 GTSNPN and CDR2 SVGIG (reference sequence). Trimming removed 2 bases at V and 4 bases at J, with 12 bases between. The CDR3 has 14 residues. This CDR3 is CAWSFRRENQPQHF. In nucleotides, the CDR3 is TGTGCCTGGAGTTTTCGGAGGGAAAATCAGCCCCAGCATTTT.

This clone showed up just a few times. The chain is built from TRBV7-9 and TRBJ1-2; D is uncertain. This CDR3 has 13 amino acids. Per germline, CDR1 SEHNR and CDR2 FQNEAQ (reference sequence). The V end lost 5 bases, the J end lost 3 bases, and 10 bases lay between the germline ends. CDR3 sequence: CASSEGQYYGYTF. CDR3 DNA: TGTGCCAGCAGCGAGGGCCAATACTATGGCTACACCTTC.

The rearrangement uses TRBV19 and TRBJ2-7; D ambiguous. Trimming left V 2 bases short and J 0 bases short, with 8 bases between. The CDR3 spans 14 residues. From germline, CDR1 is LNHDA and CDR2 SQIVND (reference sequence). The CDR3 nucleotides read TGTGCCAGTAGTATACAGGTATTCTCCTACGAGCAGTACTTC. This sequence encodes CASSIQVFSYEQYF.

The chain combines TRBV9 with TRBJ2-1; D is perhaps TRBD1 (5 bases). CDR1 and CDR2 from the germline V gene are SGDLS and YYNGEE. This CDR3 has 16 residues. Trimming removed 0 bases from V and 0 bases from J, with 10 bases in between. In DNA form, the CDR3 reads TGTGCCAGCAGCGTAGAGGCAGGGTCCTCCTACAATGAGCAGTTCTTC. Translating gives CASSVEAGSSYNEQFF.

Only a few counts were recorded for this clone. The junction departs from the called germline gene at one end, perhaps through a read error. The V and J genes are TRBV2 and TRBJ2-3, with TRBD2 matching over 7 bases. The CDR3 is 14 amino acids. Per the germline V gene, CDR1 is SNHLY and CDR2 is FYNNEI. CDR3 nucleotide sequence: TGTGCCAGCAGTCAAGCGGGGAGGGCGGCTACGCAGTATTTT. This translates into CASSQAGRAATQYF.

This clone turned up a few times. The chain combines TRBV14 with TRBJ1-2, with a weak D call TRBD1 (6 bases). Looked up from germline, CDR1 is SGHDN and CDR2 is FVKESK. The CDR3 covers 15 residues. Trimming took 0 bases from V and 2 from J, leaving 10 bases between them. Written as DNA, the CDR3 is TGTGCCAGCAGCCAAGATCAGCAGGGGAACTATGGCTACACCTTC. Its translation is CASSQDQQGNYGYTF.

This chain links TRBV25-1 with TRBJ2-3, with 9 bases that match TRBD1. The length of the CDR3 is 16 residues. V gave up 5 bases and J gave up 5 bases; unmatched junction bases: 11. Germline values: CDR1 MGHDK, CDR2 SYGVNS. CDR3 sequence reads: CASSTRDRVFQDTQYF. In DNA, the CDR3 is TGTGCCAGCAGTACTCGGGACAGGGTTTTCCAAGATACGCAGTATTTT. Supplemented by reference TRBV25-1 and TRBJ2-3, the full variable domain reads EADIYQTPRYLVIGTGKKITLECSQTMGHDKMYWYQQDPGMELHLIHYSYGVNSTEKGDLSSESTVSRIRTEHFPLTLESARPSHTSQYLCASSTRDRVFQDTQYFGPGTRLTVL.

This clone was detected only a few times. The chain is built from TRBV11-2 and TRBJ2-1, with TRBD1 matching 11 bases. With V trimmed by 5 bases and J by 7 bases, 10 bases remained unmatched. This CDR3 comprises 16 residues. Germline loops: CDR1 SGHAT, CDR2 FQNNGV. The CDR3: CASSPTQGTGGNEQFF. For the CDR3, the DNA is TGTGCCAGCAGCCCTACCCAGGGGACAGGGGGGAATGAGCAGTTCTTC. The full variable domain, its missing parts supplied by reference TRBV11-2 and TRBJ2-1, is EAGVAQSPRYKIIEKRQSVAFWCNPISGHATLYWYQQILGQGPKLLIQFQNNGVVDDSQLPKDRFSAERLKGVDSTLKIQPAKLEDSAVYLCASSPTQGTGGNEQFFGPGTRLTVL.

The V and J genes are TRBV13 and TRBJ2-5; 9 bases are shared with TRBD2. The CDR3 contains 17 residues. J gave up 1 base and V 1 base, and 7 bases lay outside the gene matches. Germline V CDR1 and CDR2: PRHDT, FYEKMQ (reference sequence). The CDR3 nucleotides read TGTGCCAGCAGCTTAGTGGGGCTAGCGGGAATCCAAGAGACCCAGTACTTC. It specifies CASSLVGLAGIQETQYF.

This clone has more than one count but fewer than ten. The rearrangement links TRBV11-2 to TRBJ1-5; the D gene is possibly TRBD1 (5 bases). This CDR3 has 14 residues. From germline, CDR1 is SGHAT and CDR2 FQNNGV. The germline V and J ends were trimmed by 6 bases and 11 bases, with 20 bases remaining between them. The chain's CDR3 is CASRLTGFGIAQHF. CDR3 bases: TGTGCCAGCAGGTTAACAGGCTTTGGGATCGCCCAGCATTTT.

The chain links TRBV4-3 to TRBJ1-2, with a weak D call TRBD1 (5 bases). The CDR3 has 15 residues. CDR1 is LGHNA, CDR2 YSLEER, per germline. Trimming cost V 0 bases and J 4 bases, with 12 bases left between them. CDR3 in amino acids: CASSQDPGEIYGYTF. Written as DNA, the CDR3 is TGCGCCAGCAGCCAAGATCCGGGGGAGATCTATGGCTACACCTTC.

The V call is TRBV18, the J call TRBJ2-5; 9 bases are shared with TRBD1. Germline V CDR1 and CDR2: KGHSH, LQKENI. CDR3 size: 16 residues. J lost 2 bases, V lost 2 bases, and 6 bases had no gene match. CDR3 loop: CASSPRGQGRQETQYF. CDR3 sequence (DNA): TGTGCCAGCTCACCAAGGGGACAGGGCCGGCAAGAGACCCAGTACTTC.